The 22 T cell receptor beta chains listed next were all sequenced from one sample in a study of T cell changes during pregnancy in multiple sclerosis. Sequenced by immunoSEQ multiplex PCR; TCRdb stores in-frame clones only, minus some. This repertoire shows fewer than 65,000 clones, roughly 95% found once; its top ten account for around 0.31%. The sequencing here drew on CD4+ T cells from peripheral blood mononuclear cells, taken in the third trimester of pregnancy. These receptors all come from a female donor with multiple sclerosis, enrolled in a pregnancy study.

J is TRBJ1-5 and V is TRBV19, with D possibly TRBD1 on 5 matching bases. This CDR3 is 14 amino acids long. Looked up from germline, CDR1 is LNHDA and CDR2 is SQIVND (reference sequence). The V end lost 2 bases, the J end lost 6 bases, and 11 bases lay between the germline ends. CDR3 region: CASSISRVRQPQHF. The CDR3 DNA reads as TGTGCCAGTAGTATAAGCAGGGTTCGTCAGCCCCAGCATTTT.

This clone appeared once. The chain has TRBV2 and TRBJ1-1; no clear D. Germline V gives CDR1 SNHLY, CDR2 FYNNEI. Trimming shortened V by 6 bases and J by 5 bases, and 7 bases separated the two germline ends. CDR3 size: 11 residues. CDR3 nucleotide sequence: TGTGCCAGCAGAACAGTGACTGAAGCTTTCTTT. This sequence encodes CASRTVTEAFF.

This chain uses TRBV2 with TRBJ2-2, with 10 bases lining up with TRBD2. V shed 3 bases, J shed 0 bases, and the junction held 4 bases outside the gene matches. This CDR3 has 17 amino acids. The germline gives CDR1 SNHLY, CDR2 FYNNEI. In DNA form, the CDR3 reads TGTGCCAGCAGTGACCTAGCGGGAGTGGCGAACACCGGGGAGCTGTTTTTT. Translated, it gives CASSDLAGVANTGELFF. The variable domain in full, completed from reference TRBV2 and TRBJ2-2, reads EPEVTQTPSHQVTQMGQEVILRCVPISNHLYFYWYRQILGQKVEFLVSFYNNEISEKSEIFDDQFSVERPDGSNFTLKIRSTKLEDSAMYFCASSDLAGVANTGELFFGEGSRLTVL.

This chain uses TRBV6-1 with TRBJ2-1; TRBD2 aligns across 10 bases. V trimming: 2 bases; J trimming: 7 bases; junction bases outside the gene matches: 8. The length of the CDR3 is 16 residues. Germline loops: CDR1 MNHNS, CDR2 SASEGT. CDR3 amino acids: CASSESWGLASNEQFF. CDR3 nucleotides: TGTGCCAGCAGTGAATCATGGGGACTAGCGTCTAATGAGCAGTTCTTC.

The rearrangement joins TRBV6-5 to TRBJ2-7, with 9 bases identical to TRBD1. There are 15 residues in the CDR3. V lost 7 bases and J lost 6; bases outside the gene matches: 13. The V gene's germline CDR1 is MNHEY and CDR2 SVGAGI. The CDR3 loop reads CASKSTGGAGGEQYF. CDR3 DNA: TGTGCCAGCAAAAGCACAGGGGGCGCGGGTGGCGAGCAGTACTTC.

The chain joins TRBV2 to TRBJ2-1, with 13 bases that match TRBD2. The CDR3 has 19 amino acids. V shed 6 bases and J 7 bases; nucleotides not matched to a gene: 18. CDR1 is SNHLY and CDR2 is FYNNEI in the germline V gene. The CDR3 spells CASRPGLAGDPGGWNEQFF. The CDR3 DNA is TGTGCCAGCAGACCCGGACTAGCGGGAGACCCCGGGGGTTGGAATGAGCAGTTCTTC.

The J gene is TRBJ2-1, the V gene TRBV27; D unclear. Germline V gene sequence: CDR1 MNHEY, CDR2 SMNVEV (reference sequence). This CDR3 is 14 amino acids long. Trimming took off 5 bases at V and 4 bases at J, with 12 bases between the two ends. The DNA of the CDR3 is TGTGCCAGCAGTGTAACAGTGGGTTACAATGAGCAGTTCTTC. Its protein product is CASSVTVGYNEQFF.

V and J are TRBV27 and TRBJ2-3; 14 bases agree with TRBD2. V lost 6 bases to trimming and J lost 5 bases; unmatched junction nucleotides: 7. The V gene's germline CDR1 is MNHEY and CDR2 SMNVEV (reference sequence). CDR3 length: 16 residues. CDR3 DNA: TGTGCCAGCAGGAGACTAGCGGGGGGGCCGGGAGATACGCAGTATTTT. Protein sequence: CASRRLAGGPGDTQYF.

V usage is TRBV19 and J usage is TRBJ2-1, with 10 bases that match TRBD2. CDR1 LNHDA and CDR2 SQIVND come from the germline V gene (reference sequence). The CDR3 is made up of 18 amino acids. The trim removed 2 bases at V and 4 bases at J, leaving 11 bases unmatched. DNA for the CDR3: TGTGCCAGTAGTATACTAGCGGGAGATGGGAGGGGGTACAATGAGCAGTTCTTC. Its protein product is CASSILAGDGRGYNEQFF. Complete variable domain (other parts from reference TRBV19 and TRBJ2-1): DGGITQSPKYLFRKEGQNVTLSCEQNLNHDAMYWYRQDPGQGLRLIYYSQIVNDFQKGDIAEGYSVSREKKESFPLTVTSAQKNPTAFYLCASSILAGDGRGYNEQFFGPGTRLTVL.

This chain joins TRBV21-1 and TRBJ2-3; the table's D call of TRBD2 was not tested on the DNA. TRBV21-1 is termed a pseudogene. The CDR3 extends over 16 amino acids. The CDR3 reads CASSTLLAGGPDTQYF. As DNA, the CDR3 is TGTGCCAGCAGCACCTTACTAGCGGGAGGACCGGATACGCAGTATTTT.

The chain has TRBV2 and TRBJ2-5; 10 bases line up with TRBD1. The J segment lost 2 bases and the V segment lost 6 bases, leaving 6 bases of the junction unmatched. There are 15 residues in the CDR3. CDR1 is SNHLY, CDR2 FYNNEI, per germline. The chain's CDR3 is CASRFPGQGQETQYF. CDR3 DNA: TGTGCCAGCAGATTCCCGGGACAGGGGCAAGAGACCCAGTACTTC.

The rearrangement joins TRBV18 to TRBJ1-1; D is ambiguous. Germline V gene data show CDR1 as KGHSH and CDR2 as LQKENI. V was pared by 3 bases and J by 3 bases, with 11 bases between. The CDR3 is 14 amino acids. For the CDR3, the DNA is TGTGCCAGCTCACCCTATAATGATGACACTGAAGCTTTCTTT. Translated: CASSPYNDDTEAFF.

The chain carries TRBV5-1 and TRBJ1-4; no reliable D call. The CDR3 covers 16 residues. Trimming took off 4 bases at V and 4 bases at J, with 17 bases between the two ends. The V gene's germline CDR1 is SGHRS and CDR2 YFSETQ. CDR3 sequence: CASSLGLLSHNEKLFF. CDR3 DNA sequence: TGCGCCAGCAGCCTGGGTCTACTATCCCATAATGAAAAACTGTTTTTT.

This chain joins TRBV6-1 and TRBJ1-3, with D maybe TRBD1 (6 bases). The V end was cut by 2 bases, the J end by 0 bases, with 17 bases between. The germline V gene has CDR1 MNHNS and CDR2 SASEGT. CDR3 size: 18 residues. CDR3 residues: CASSEFATGGNSGNTIYF. The CDR3 nucleotides read TGTGCCAGCAGTGAATTTGCGACAGGAGGAAACTCTGGAAACACCATATATTTT.

The chain links TRBV28 to TRBJ1-2; D might be TRBD1 (6 bases). Germline-derived CDR1 and CDR2 are MDHEN and SYDVKM. The ends were cut back, 6 bases at V and 4 bases at J, with 12 bases in the middle. The CDR3 has 13 residues. The CDR3 DNA is TGTGCCAGCAGCTCCGGACAGATCTATGGCTACACCTTC. This translates into CASSSGQIYGYTF.

This clone was seen a few times. This chain joins TRBV9 and TRBJ1-4, with TRBD1 matching 8 bases. Losses at the gene ends were 3 bases for V and 4 bases for J; bases not matched to a gene: 2. CDR3 length: 14 amino acids. In germline, CDR1 is SGDLS, CDR2 YYNGEE. CDR3 bases: TGTGCCAGCAGCGCTGGACAGGGTAATGAAAAACTGTTTTTT. This gives the protein CASSAGQGNEKLFF.

This clone was found once. The chain is built from TRBV7-2 and TRBJ2-5; TRBD2 matches 11 bases. The CDR3 is made up of 17 amino acids. Germline V lookup: CDR1 SGHTA, CDR2 FQGNSA. With V trimmed by 0 bases and J by 0 bases, 3 bases remained unmatched. The CDR3 sequence is CASSLARTSGYQETQYF. CDR3 nucleotide sequence: TGTGCCAGCAGCTTAGCAAGGACTAGCGGGTACCAAGAGACCCAGTACTTC.

This sequence joins TRBV27 and TRBJ1-4; 11 positions agree with TRBD1. In germline, CDR1 is MNHEY, CDR2 SMNVEV (reference sequence). J lost 7 bases, V lost 7 bases, and 11 bases had no gene match. The CDR3 is 16 residues long. The DNA of the CDR3 is TGTGCCAGCAAAGGGACAGGGGGTGGGTTGCGTGAAAAACTGTTTTTT. Its protein is CASKGTGGGLREKLFF.

J is TRBJ2-5 and V is TRBV19; D might be TRBD2 (6 bases). This CDR3 spans 15 amino acids. The germline CDR1 and CDR2 sequences are LNHDA and SQIVND (reference sequence). V shed 1 base and J shed 5 bases, with 14 bases lying between them. This CDR3 reads CASSIGAGRLETQYF. The CDR3 DNA reads TGTGCCAGTAGTATAGGTGCAGGGAGGTTGGAGACCCAGTACTTC.

This rearrangement joins TRBV11-3 to TRBJ2-3, with D possibly matching TRBD2 (6 bases). This CDR3 has 17 amino acids. V was clipped by 0 bases and J by 1 base, with 14 bases between them. Germline lookup yields CDR1 SGHNT and CDR2 YENEEA. This CDR3 reads CASSLEGTPPGTDTQYF. CDR3 nucleotide sequence: TGTGCCAGCAGCTTAGAAGGGACTCCGCCCGGCACAGATACGCAGTATTTT.

V gene TRBV11-2 combines with J gene TRBJ1-2; weak D call: TRBD1 (6 bases). Trimming left V 1 base short and J 4 bases short, with 16 bases between. Germline CDR1 and CDR2: SGHAT and FQNNGV. This CDR3 region has 16 residues. The CDR3 sequence is CASSLVGGPTSYGYTF. The CDR3 DNA follows: TGTGCCAGCAGCTTAGTAGGGGGTCCTACCTCCTATGGCTACACCTTC.

The gene calls are TRBV7-3 and TRBJ2-1; maybe TRBD2 (6 bases). The CDR3 runs to 15 residues. Germline lookup yields CDR1 SGHTA and CDR2 FQGTGA. Deletions cut 4 bases from V and 6 bases from J, with 16 bases between. CDR3 nucleotides: TGTGCCAGCAGCTCCCAAGGCGGGATGGGCAATGAGCAGTTCTTC. This gives the protein CASSSQGGMGNEQFF.